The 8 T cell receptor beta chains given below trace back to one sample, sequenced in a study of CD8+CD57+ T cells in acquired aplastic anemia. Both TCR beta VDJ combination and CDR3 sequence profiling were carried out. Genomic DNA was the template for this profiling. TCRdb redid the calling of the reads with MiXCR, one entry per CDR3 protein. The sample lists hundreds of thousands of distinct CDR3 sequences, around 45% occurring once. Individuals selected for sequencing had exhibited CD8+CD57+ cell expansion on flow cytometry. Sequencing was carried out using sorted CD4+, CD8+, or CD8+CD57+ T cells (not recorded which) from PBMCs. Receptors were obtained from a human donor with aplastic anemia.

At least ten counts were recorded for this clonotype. CDR3 sequence: CASSGPRDRGGQPQHF. CDR3 sequence (DNA): TGTGCCAGCAGCGGACCCCGGGACAGGGGAGGTCAGCCCCAGCATTTT. V usage is TRBV7-9 and J usage is TRBJ1-5; 10 positions match TRBD1. V lost 5 bases to trimming and J lost 6 bases; unmatched junction nucleotides: 10. This CDR3 region has 16 residues. Germline V gives CDR1 SEHNR, CDR2 FQNEAQ (reference sequence).

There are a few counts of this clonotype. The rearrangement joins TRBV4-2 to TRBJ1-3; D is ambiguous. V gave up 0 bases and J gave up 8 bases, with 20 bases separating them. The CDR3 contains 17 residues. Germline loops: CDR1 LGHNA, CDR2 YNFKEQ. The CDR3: CASSQDEGGWDGDTIYF. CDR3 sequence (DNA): TGTGCCAGCAGCCAAGATGAGGGCGGATGGGATGGTGACACCATATATTTT.

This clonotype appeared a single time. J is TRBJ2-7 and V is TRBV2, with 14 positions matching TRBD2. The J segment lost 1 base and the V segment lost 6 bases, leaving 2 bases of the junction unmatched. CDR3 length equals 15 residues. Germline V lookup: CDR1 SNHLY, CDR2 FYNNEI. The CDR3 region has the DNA TGTGCCAGCAGAAGACTAGCGGGAGGGTCCTACGAGCAGTACTTC. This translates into CASRRLAGGSYEQYF.

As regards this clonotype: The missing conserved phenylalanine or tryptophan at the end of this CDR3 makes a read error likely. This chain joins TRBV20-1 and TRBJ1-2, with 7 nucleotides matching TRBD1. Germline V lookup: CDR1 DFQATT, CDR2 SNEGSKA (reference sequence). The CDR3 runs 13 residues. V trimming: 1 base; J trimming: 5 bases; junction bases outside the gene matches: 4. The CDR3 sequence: CSARAQGGYGYTL. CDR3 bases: TGCAGTGCTAGAGCCCAGGGGGGTTATGGCTACACCCTC.

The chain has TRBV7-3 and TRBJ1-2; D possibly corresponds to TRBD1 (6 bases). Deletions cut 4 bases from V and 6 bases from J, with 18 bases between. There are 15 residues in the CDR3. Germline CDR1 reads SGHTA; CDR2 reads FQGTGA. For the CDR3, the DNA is TGTGCCAGCAGCTCAAGATCAACAGGGCGAGATGGCTACACCTTC. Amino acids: CASSSRSTGRDGYTF.

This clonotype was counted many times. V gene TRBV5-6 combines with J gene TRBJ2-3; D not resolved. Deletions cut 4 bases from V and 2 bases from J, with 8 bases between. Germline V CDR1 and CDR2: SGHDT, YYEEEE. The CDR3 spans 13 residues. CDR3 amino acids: CASSLGYTDTQYF. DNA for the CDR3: TGTGCCAGCAGCCTTGGGTACACAGATACGCAGTATTTT. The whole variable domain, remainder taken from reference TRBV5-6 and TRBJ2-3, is DAGVTQSPTHLIKTRGQQVTLRCSPKSGHDTVSWYQQALGQGPQFIFQYYEEEERQRGNFPDRFSGHQFPNYSSELNVNALLLGDSALYLCASSLGYTDTQYFGPGTRLTVL.

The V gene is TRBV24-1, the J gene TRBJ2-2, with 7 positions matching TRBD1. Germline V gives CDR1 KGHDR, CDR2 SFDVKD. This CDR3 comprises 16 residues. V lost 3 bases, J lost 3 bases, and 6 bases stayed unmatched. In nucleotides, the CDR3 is TGTGCCACCAGTGATAGTCCTCAGGGGGACACCGGGGAGCTGTTTTTT. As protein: CATSDSPQGDTGELFF.

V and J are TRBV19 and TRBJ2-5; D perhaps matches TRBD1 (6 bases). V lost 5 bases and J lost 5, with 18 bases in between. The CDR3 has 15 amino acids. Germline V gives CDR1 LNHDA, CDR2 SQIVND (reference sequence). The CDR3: CASSLGAVGQETQYF. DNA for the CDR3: TGTGCCAGTAGTTTGGGGGCGGTGGGTCAGGAGACCCAGTACTTC.